This T cell receptor beta chain originates from a study of T cells after yellow fever vaccination. TCRdb reprocessed the 5' RACE reads via MiXCR and lists one record per CDR3 protein. The repertoire holds more than 300,000 distinct CDR3 sequences, with 9.5% to 12% as singletons. Germline values: CDR1 KGHSH, CDR2 LQKENI. The CDR3 runs 13 residues. Trimming stripped 2 bases from V and 9 bases from J, with 11 bases between. V usage is TRBV18 and J usage is TRBJ2-1; no clear D gene. Material: CD4+ T cells sorted from PBMCs, obtained 45 days after the yellow fever booster vaccination. The receptor was isolated from a man aged 18 to 30 who received the YFV17D yellow fever vaccine. The CDR3 DNA reads TGTGCCAGCTCACCAACTACCCCCGGTGAGCAGTTCTTC. Translated, it gives CASSPTTPGEQFF.